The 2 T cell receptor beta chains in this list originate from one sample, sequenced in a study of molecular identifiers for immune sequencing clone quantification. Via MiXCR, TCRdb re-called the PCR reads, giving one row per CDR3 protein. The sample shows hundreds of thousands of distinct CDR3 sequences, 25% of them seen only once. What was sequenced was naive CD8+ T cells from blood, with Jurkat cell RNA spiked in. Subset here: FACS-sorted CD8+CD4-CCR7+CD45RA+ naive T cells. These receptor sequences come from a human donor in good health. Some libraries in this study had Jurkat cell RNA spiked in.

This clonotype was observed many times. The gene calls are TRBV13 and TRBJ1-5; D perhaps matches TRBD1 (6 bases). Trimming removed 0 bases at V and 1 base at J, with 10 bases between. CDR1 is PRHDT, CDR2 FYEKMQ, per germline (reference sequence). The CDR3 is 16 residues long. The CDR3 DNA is TGTGCCAGCAGCTTAGGGGGGGCGCAGAGCAATCAGCCCCAGCATTTT. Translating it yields CASSLGGAQSNQPQHF.

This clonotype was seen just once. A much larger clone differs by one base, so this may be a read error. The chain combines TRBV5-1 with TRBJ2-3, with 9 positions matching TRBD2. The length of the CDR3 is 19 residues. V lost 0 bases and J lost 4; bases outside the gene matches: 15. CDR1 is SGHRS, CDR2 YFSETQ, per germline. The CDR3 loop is CASSLEWASGAERADTQYF. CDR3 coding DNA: TGCGCCAGCAGCTTGGAGTGGGCTAGCGGGGCAGAAAGGGCAGATACGCAGTATTTT.